Listed below are T cell receptor beta chains from one sample, sequenced in a study of Graves' ophthalmopathy and Graves' hyperthyroidism. TCRdb re-called the multiplex PCR reads with MiXCR, one entry per CDR3 protein. Of about 370,000 distinct CDR3 sequences listed, approximately 18% are singletons. Sequencing was carried out using peripheral blood. The receptors come from an adult woman with stable Graves' hyperthyroidism. Both conserved end residues are part of each CDR3. D genes are given only for firm matches. Clone size is shown for a subset of rows, as once, few, many or a class of expanded clone.

V gene: TRBV20-1
J gene: TRBJ2-7
D gene: NA
clone size: many
CDR3 DNA: TGCAGTGCCACCTCGCCCCCGGCTACAGGGACTAACGACGAGCAGTACTTC
CDR3 protein: CSATSPPATGTNDEQYF

V gene: TRBV7-2
J gene: TRBJ2-4
D gene: TRBD1
clone size: many
CDR3 DNA: TGTGCCAGCAGCTGGGGACAGGGAGGTGACATTAAGTACTTC
CDR3 protein: CASSWGQGGDIKYF

V gene: TRBV28
J gene: TRBJ2-5
D gene: TRBD1
clone size: many
CDR3 DNA: TGTGCCAGCAGCCAACTGGGGACAGACAAAGAGACCCAGTACTTC
CDR3 protein: CASSQLGTDKETQYF

V gene: TRBV6-5
J gene: TRBJ2-7
D gene: NA
clone size: NA
CDR3 DNA: TGTGCCAGCAGTTTACCCAACAGGTACGAGCAGTACTTC
CDR3 protein: CASSLPNRYEQYF

V gene: TRBV4-3
J gene: TRBJ2-7
D gene: TRBD2
clone size: few
CDR3 DNA: TGCGCCAGCAGCCAAGCCCGTCGGACTAGCGGGAGGGCCTCGGGAATATACGAGCAGTACTTC
CDR3 protein: CASSQARRTSGRASGIYEQYF

V gene: TRBV4-1
J gene: TRBJ1-3
D gene: NA
clone size: many
CDR3 DNA: TGCGCCAGCAGTAGGTCGGAGGGGACCTCTGGAAACACCATATATTTT
CDR3 protein: CASSRSEGTSGNTIYF

V gene: TRBV6-5
J gene: TRBJ1-1
D gene: TRBD1
clone size: NA
CDR3 DNA: TGTGCCAGCAGTTACCCGGGACAGGGCGGTTTTGCTGAAGCTTTCTTT
CDR3 protein: CASSYPGQGGFAEAFF

V gene: TRBV28
J gene: TRBJ2-5
D gene: TRBD2
clone size: many
CDR3 DNA: TGTGCCAGCAGTGGACTAGTCCAAGAGACCCAGTACTTC
CDR3 protein: CASSGLVQETQYF

V gene: TRBV5-5
J gene: TRBJ1-2
D gene: NA
clone size: many
CDR3 DNA: TGTGCCAGCAGCTTGGGGGGACTCACTTATGGCTACACCTTC
CDR3 protein: CASSLGGLTYGYTF

V gene: TRBV10-2
J gene: TRBJ2-7
D gene: TRBD2
clone size: many
CDR3 DNA: TGCGCCAGCATAGGGCTAGCGGACTCCTACGAGCAGTACTTC
CDR3 protein: CASIGLADSYEQYF

V gene: TRBV28
J gene: TRBJ2-7
D gene: NA
clone size: many
CDR3 DNA: TGTGCCAGCAGCTCGAATTCCTACGAGCAGTACTTC
CDR3 protein: CASSSNSYEQYF

V gene: TRBV7-2
J gene: TRBJ2-5
D gene: TRBD2
clone size: NA
CDR3 DNA: TGTGCCAGCAGCTTAGGCGGGGGGTACCAAGAGACCCAGTACTTC
CDR3 protein: CASSLGGGYQETQYF

V gene: TRBV29-1
J gene: TRBJ2-5
D gene: TRBD1
clone size: NA
CDR3 DNA: TGCAGCGCCGCCAGACAGGGCGGAGAGACCCAGTACTTC
CDR3 protein: CSAARQGGETQYF

V gene: TRBV28
J gene: TRBJ2-7
D gene: NA
clone size: many
CDR3 DNA: TGTGCCAGCAGTTTTAGTAGCTCCGAGCAGTACTTC
CDR3 protein: CASSFSSSEQYF

V gene: TRBV11-2
J gene: TRBJ2-2
D gene: TRBD2
clone size: many
CDR3 DNA: TGTGCCAGCAGCCTTTTAGCGGGACTAGCTATTACCGGGGAGCTGTTTTTT
CDR3 protein: CASSLLAGLAITGELFF

V gene: TRBV4-3
J gene: TRBJ1-5
D gene: NA
clone size: many
CDR3 DNA: TGCGCCAGCAGCCAAGATCGGTCACCTAATCAGCCCCAGCATTTT
CDR3 protein: CASSQDRSPNQPQHF

V gene: TRBV11-2
J gene: TRBJ2-7
D gene: NA
clone size: NA
CDR3 DNA: TGTGCCAGCAGCCACCGACTCAACTACGAGCAGTACTTC
CDR3 protein: CASSHRLNYEQYF

V gene: TRBV12-3/TRBV12-4
J gene: TRBJ2-7
D gene: TRBD2
clone size: NA
CDR3 DNA: TGTGCCAGCAGTTTTCCCGGGACTAGCGTCGAGCAGTACTTC
CDR3 protein: CASSFPGTSVEQYF

V gene: TRBV2
J gene: TRBJ2-5
D gene: TRBD2
clone size: many
CDR3 DNA: TGTGCCAGCAAAAAACTAGCGGAAGAGACCCAGTACTTC
CDR3 protein: CASKKLAEETQYF

V gene: TRBV7-2
J gene: TRBJ2-7
D gene: NA
clone size: once
CDR3 DNA: TGTGCCAGCAGCTATGGACAGAACTACGAGCAGTACTTC
CDR3 protein: CASSYGQNYEQYF

V gene: TRBV11-1
J gene: TRBJ2-7
D gene: TRBD2
clone size: few
CDR3 DNA: TGTGCCAGCAGACATAGCTCTAGCGGGAGCTACGAGCAGTACTTC
CDR3 protein: CASRHSSSGSYEQYF

V gene: TRBV6-5
J gene: TRBJ1-1
D gene: TRBD1
clone size: NA
CDR3 DNA: TGTGCCAGCAGTTCCTCGAGCGGACAGGGCGCGAACACTGAAGCTTTCTTT
CDR3 protein: CASSSSSGQGANTEAFF

V gene: TRBV5-1
J gene: TRBJ2-2
D gene: TRBD1
clone size: many
CDR3 DNA: TGCGCCAGCAGCAGCGCGGGGACAGGGGACACGAACACCGGGGAGCTGTTTTTT
CDR3 protein: CASSSAGTGDTNTGELFF

V gene: TRBV3-1
J gene: TRBJ1-1
D gene: NA
clone size: NA
CDR3 DNA: TGTGCCAGCGGAGGGGGGGCTCAAACTCTGGCTTTCTTT
CDR3 protein: CASGGGAQTLAFF

V gene: TRBV2
J gene: TRBJ2-2
D gene: TRBD2
clone size: many
CDR3 DNA: TGTGCCAGCAGTGAACTAGCGGGAGGCCGGGAGCTGTTTTTT
CDR3 protein: CASSELAGGRELFF

V gene: TRBV4-3
J gene: TRBJ1-5
D gene: NA
clone size: many
CDR3 DNA: TGCGCCAGCAGCCAAGTCTTCAGTCTTAGCAATCAGCCCCAGCATTTT
CDR3 protein: CASSQVFSLSNQPQHF

V gene: TRBV7-2
J gene: TRBJ2-5
D gene: TRBD2
clone size: many
CDR3 DNA: TGTGCCAGCAGCCCGACTAGCGGGAGAGGAGAGACCCAGTACTTC
CDR3 protein: CASSPTSGRGETQYF

V gene: TRBV11-2
J gene: TRBJ2-5
D gene: TRBD2
clone size: NA
CDR3 DNA: TGTGCCAGCAGCCCCTACTACGGGGGGGAGGAGACCCAGTACTTC
CDR3 protein: CASSPYYGGEETQYF

V gene: TRBV7-9
J gene: TRBJ1-3
D gene: NA
clone size: many
CDR3 DNA: TGTGCCAGCAGCACCCAGGGCAGGTCTGGAAACACCATATATTTT
CDR3 protein: CASSTQGRSGNTIYF

V gene: TRBV12-5
J gene: TRBJ2-2
D gene: NA
clone size: NA
CDR3 DNA: TGTGCTAGTGGTTTGAATTACAGGGATCCGAACACCGGGGAGCTGTTTTTT
CDR3 protein: CASGLNYRDPNTGELFF

V gene: TRBV7-9
J gene: TRBJ2-5
D gene: NA
clone size: many
CDR3 DNA: TGTGCCAGCAGCCCAGTTGGAGGGAACCAAGAGACCCAGTACTTC
CDR3 protein: CASSPVGGNQETQYF

V gene: TRBV7-2
J gene: TRBJ2-7
D gene: NA
clone size: NA
CDR3 DNA: TGTGCCAGCAGCCTCCCGGGGACCTACGAGCAGTGCTTC
CDR3 protein: CASSLPGTYEQCF

V gene: TRBV14
J gene: TRBJ1-1
D gene: NA
clone size: NA
CDR3 DNA: TGTGCCAGCAGACCCTTGGGGGGTACCGAAGCTTTCTTT
CDR3 protein: CASRPLGGTEAFF

V gene: TRBV19
J gene: TRBJ1-2
D gene: NA
clone size: many
CDR3 DNA: TGTGCCAGTAGTATGTTCCCCCCAACGGTTAACTATGGCTACACCTTC
CDR3 protein: CASSMFPPTVNYGYTF

V gene: TRBV6-1
J gene: TRBJ2-5
D gene: NA
clone size: many
CDR3 DNA: TGTGCCAGCAGCGGACATAATCCCCAAGAGACCCAGTACTTC
CDR3 protein: CASSGHNPQETQYF

V gene: TRBV6-1
J gene: TRBJ2-7
D gene: NA
clone size: NA
CDR3 DNA: TGTGCCAGCAGTGAATTCTTGCAGTACTTC
CDR3 protein: CASSEFLQYF

V gene: TRBV11-2
J gene: TRBJ1-1
D gene: TRBD1
clone size: NA
CDR3 DNA: TGTGCCAGCAGCTTGAGGGGACAGTCCACCCGGGGGGCTTTCTTT
CDR3 protein: CASSLRGQSTRGAFF